Below are 30 T cell receptor beta chains sequenced from a single sample in a study of spatial heterogeneity in lung cancer. TCRdb used MiXCR to reprocess the 5' RACE reads, holding one entry per CDR3 protein. The data show tens of thousands of distinct CDR3 sequences, with about 7.9% seen just once and 8.5% to 10% held by the top ten. Time point described: blood at routine non-recurrence follow-up after resection. Sample: PBMCs, taken at follow-up. These receptors were obtained from a male donor with early-stage non-small cell lung cancer.

This clonotype was counted at least ten times. The chain employs TRBV6-5 and TRBJ2-1; TRBD2 aligns across 7 bases. Losses at the gene ends were 0 bases for V and 5 bases for J; bases not matched to a gene: 7. Germline lookup yields CDR1 MNHEY and CDR2 SVGAGI. The CDR3 has 16 residues. CDR3 loop: CASSYSLGGADNEQFF. Written as DNA, the CDR3 is TGTGCCAGCAGTTACTCCCTGGGAGGGGCAGACAATGAGCAGTTCTTC.

The J gene is TRBJ1-5, the V gene TRBV7-9; D might be TRBD1 (5 bases). With 5 bases removed from V and 7 bases from J, the gap between germline ends came to 12 bases. CDR1 SEHNR and CDR2 FQNEAQ come from the germline V gene (reference sequence). This CDR3 is built from 13 residues. CDR3 nucleotide sequence: TGTGCCAGCAGCCTCGGAGGGGTCCAGCCCCAGCATTTT. This gives the protein CASSLGGVQPQHF.

This clonotype occurred many times. DNA of the CDR3: TGTGCCAGCAGCGACCGTGCGGGAACCTACGAGCAGTACTTC. This encodes CASSDRAGTYEQYF. The J gene is TRBJ2-7, the V gene TRBV7-2; tentatively, D is TRBD2 (6 bases). Trimming took off 5 bases at V and 2 bases at J, with 13 bases between the two ends. The CDR3 covers 14 residues. The V gene's germline CDR1 is SGHTA and CDR2 FQGNSA.

The chain uses TRBV19 and TRBJ2-7, with no clear D. Trimming cost V 7 bases and J 5 bases, with 18 bases left between them. CDR1 and CDR2 from the germline V gene are LNHDA and SQIVND (reference sequence). The length of the CDR3 is 14 residues. This CDR3 reads CASNLGPGGNEQYF. The DNA of the CDR3 is TGTGCCAGTAACCTGGGTCCGGGCGGCAACGAGCAGTACTTC.

This clonotype was seen at least ten times. The chain uses TRBV3-1 and TRBJ1-2, with D tentatively TRBD1 (5 bases). The CDR3 is 12 amino acids. V gave up 4 bases and J gave up 5 bases, with 8 bases separating them. CDR1 and CDR2 (germline): LGHDT, YNNKEL (reference sequence). The CDR3 nucleotides are TGTGCCAGCAGCCGGGGACCTTATGGCTACACCTTC. As protein: CASSRGPYGYTF.

This rearrangement joins TRBV27 to TRBJ2-1; D may be TRBD2 (6 bases). Germline V lookup: CDR1 MNHEY, CDR2 SMNVEV (reference sequence). CDR3 length: 18 amino acids. V lost 4 bases, J lost 4 bases, and 23 bases lay in between. The DNA of the CDR3 is TGTGCCAGCAGTTCCCTCCTGGGACTTCTGCTTGGATACAATGAGCAGTTCTTC. Residues: CASSSLLGLLLGYNEQFF.

This clonotype was seen ten or more times. The chain couples TRBV2 to TRBJ2-5; either TRBD1 or TRBD2 may supply D (5 bases each). The CDR3 is made up of 14 amino acids. The ends were cut back, 8 bases at V and 1 base at J, with 14 bases in the middle. Germline V gives CDR1 SNHLY, CDR2 FYNNEI. The CDR3 reads CASGGDRSQETQYF. The CDR3 coding sequence is TGTGCCAGCGGGGGAGACAGATCCCAAGAGACCCAGTACTTC. The entire variable domain, with the rest obtained from reference TRBV2 and TRBJ2-5, is as follows: EPEVTQTPSHQVTQMGQEVILRCVPISNHLYFYWYRQILGQKVEFLVSFYNNEISEKSEIFDDQFSVERPDGSNFTLKIRSTKLEDSAMYFCASGGDRSQETQYFGPGTRLLVL.

This clonotype was found a few times. The chain uses TRBV3-1 and TRBJ1-3; 8 bases match TRBD1. The CDR3 is made up of 15 amino acids. V gave up 4 bases and J gave up 2 bases; unmatched junction bases: 4. Germline CDR1 reads LGHDT; CDR2 reads YNNKEL (reference sequence). For the CDR3, the DNA is TGTGCCAGCAGCCTCGGGACAGGAGCTGGAAACACCATATATTTT. Translating gives CASSLGTGAGNTIYF.

This clonotype was counted many times. V gene TRBV5-1 combines with J gene TRBJ1-1; D may be TRBD1 (6 bases). Per germline, CDR1 SGHRS and CDR2 YFSETQ. There are 16 residues in the CDR3. Trimming shortened V by 4 bases and J by 2 bases, and 18 bases separated the two germline ends. As DNA, the CDR3 is TGCGCCAGCAGCCCGGGAACAGGGTATCTAAACACTGAAGCTTTCTTT. This translates into CASSPGTGYLNTEAFF.

This clonotype was recorded many times. In DNA, the CDR3 is TGTGCCAGCAGCTCCGGACTAGCGGGGTGGAAGACTAGCACAGATACGCAGTATTTT. Translating gives CASSSGLAGWKTSTDTQYF. J is TRBJ2-3 and V is TRBV3-1, with TRBD2 matching over 12 bases. The CDR3 sequence is 19 residues long. V lost 5 bases, J lost 0 bases, and 12 bases stayed unmatched. Germline V gene sequence: CDR1 LGHDT, CDR2 YNNKEL (reference sequence).

This clonotype came up many times. The rearrangement joins TRBV15 to TRBJ2-4; tentatively, D is TRBD2 (6 bases). CDR1 and CDR2 (germline): LNHNV, YYDKDF (reference sequence). The V end lost 0 bases, the J end lost 7 bases, and 13 bases lay between the germline ends. CDR3 length: 15 residues. The CDR3 loop is CATSRDMVRGNIQYF. The CDR3 DNA is TGTGCCACCAGCAGAGATATGGTCCGGGGGAACATTCAGTACTTC.

This clonotype was recorded at least ten times. The rearrangement links TRBV5-1 to TRBJ2-1; D perhaps matches TRBD2 (7 bases). Per the germline V gene, CDR1 is SGHRS and CDR2 is YFSETQ. The CDR3 is 17 amino acids. V was cut by 5 bases and J by 8 bases, with 26 bases left in between. In nucleotides, the CDR3 is TGCGCCAGCAGGTTTGCGGCTTTGGGGGGGCTGAGTGATGAGCAGTTCTTC. It encodes CASRFAALGGLSDEQFF.

This clonotype was counted many times. V is TRBV5-1 and J is TRBJ2-3; 7 positions match TRBD1. The length of the CDR3 is 16 residues. The V segment lost 4 bases and the J segment 0 bases; nucleotides outside the gene matches: 8. Germline CDR1 and CDR2: SGHRS and YFSETQ. CDR3 sequence reads: CASSPRGGTSTDTQYF. The CDR3 DNA reads as TGCGCCAGCAGCCCCCGAGGGGGCACTAGCACAGATACGCAGTATTTT.

The rearrangement links TRBV2 to TRBJ2-3; a possible D gene is TRBD2 (6 bases). Germline CDR1 is SNHLY and CDR2 is FYNNEI. This CDR3 comprises 14 residues. Trimming left V 5 bases short and J 2 bases short, with 11 bases between. The CDR3 nucleotides read TGTGCCAGCAGTACTAGCCCTCCCACAGATACGCAGTATTTT. Translated, it gives CASSTSPPTDTQYF.

This clonotype has ten or more counts. J is TRBJ2-7 and V is TRBV7-8; 7 bases map to TRBD2. The CDR3 has 12 residues. The J segment lost 2 bases and the V segment lost 8 bases, leaving 3 bases of the junction unmatched. Per the germline V gene, CDR1 is SGHVS and CDR2 is FQNEAQ. For the CDR3, the DNA is TGTGCCAGCCATACTAGCGCCTACGAGCAGTACTTC. Its translation is CASHTSAYEQYF.

This clonotype was counted many times. The chain is built from TRBV29-1 and TRBJ1-2; 7 bases agree with TRBD1. V dropped 7 bases and J dropped 8; count of bases not matched to a gene: 13. The CDR3 has 13 amino acids. CDR1 SQVTM and CDR2 ANQGSEA come from the germline V gene. As DNA, the CDR3 is TGCAGCGCAGCAACAGGGGCTCGAGGAGGCTACACCTTC. It encodes CSAATGARGGYTF.

This clonotype was recorded many times. The gene calls are TRBV5-5 and TRBJ2-3, with D perhaps matching TRBD1 (7 bases). V was pared by 2 bases and J by 0 bases, with 13 bases between. Per germline, CDR1 SGHKS and CDR2 YYEKEE (reference sequence). The CDR3 covers 16 residues. Here the CDR3 DNA reads TGTGCCAGCAGCTTCCGCAGGGGGGAAAGCACAGATACGCAGTATTTT. Amino acids: CASSFRRGESTDTQYF.

This clonotype was recorded many times. The genes are TRBV12-3 or TRBV12-4 and TRBJ2-3, with D tentatively TRBD1 or TRBD2 (5 bases each). Trimming cost V 6 bases and J 5 bases, with 15 bases left between them. This CDR3 comprises 14 residues. The DNA for the CDR3 is TGTGCCAGCAGCTTCTCTGGGGGTATAGATACGCAGTATTTT. It translates to CASSFSGGIDTQYF.

This clonotype was seen ten or more times. The J gene is TRBJ1-2, the V gene TRBV5-1; the D gene is possibly TRBD1 (5 bases). From germline, CDR1 is SGHRS and CDR2 YFSETQ. This CDR3 has 16 amino acids. Trimming took off 3 bases at V and 1 base at J, with 16 bases between the two ends. Written as DNA, the CDR3 is TGCGCCAGCAGCTGGGTAGGGACGGGAGATAACTATGGCTACACCTTC. This encodes CASSWVGTGDNYGYTF.

This chain links TRBV7-2 with TRBJ2-7; 7 bases align to TRBD1. V was pared by 5 bases and J by 0 bases, with 4 bases of the junction left unmatched. The CDR3 loop spans 14 amino acids. In germline, CDR1 is SGHTA, CDR2 FQGNSA. The CDR3 coding sequence is TGTGCCAGCAGCCCGGACAGGAACTCCTACGAGCAGTACTTC. Residues: CASSPDRNSYEQYF. The whole variable domain, filled in from reference TRBV7-2 and TRBJ2-7, reads GAGVSQSPSNKVTEKGKDVELRCDPISGHTALYWYRQSLGQGLEFLIYFQGNSAPDKSGLPSDRFSAERTGGSVSTLTIQRTQQEDSAVYLCASSPDRNSYEQYFGPGTRLTVT.

This clonotype occurred many times. V gene TRBV3-1 combines with J gene TRBJ2-3; TRBD2 matches at 10 bases. V gave up 4 bases and J gave up 2 bases; unmatched junction bases: 9. This CDR3 comprises 17 residues. CDR1 is LGHDT, CDR2 YNNKEL, per germline (reference sequence). CDR3 coding DNA: TGTGCCAGCAGCCTTAATATAGCGGGGGGCCTCACAGATACGCAGTATTTT. Translated, it gives CASSLNIAGGLTDTQYF.

On this clonotype: Given a much more abundant clone one base away, this may be a read error. The chain combines TRBV9 with TRBJ2-1; possibly TRBD1 for D (6 bases). CDR3 size: 13 residues. V dropped 5 bases and J dropped 5 bases, with 11 bases sitting between them. Germline CDR1 SGDLS, CDR2 YYNGEE. CDR3 coding DNA: TGTGCCAGCAGATCCGGGACAAACAATGAGCAGTTCTTC. The encoded protein is CASRSGTNNEQFF.

The chain is built from TRBV3-1 and TRBJ1-1; D is ambiguous. The CDR3 is 19 residues long. The V and J ends lost 0 bases and 1 base respectively, with 21 bases between them. The germline gives CDR1 LGHDT, CDR2 YNNKEL (reference sequence). Here the CDR3 DNA reads TGTGCCAGCAGCCAAGAGAAACCATCTAGGGCGGGGTCGAACACTGAAGCTTTCTTT. As protein: CASSQEKPSRAGSNTEAFF. Together with reference TRBV3-1 and TRBJ1-1, the CDR3 gives the full variable domain: DTAVSQTPKYLVTQMGNDKSIKCEQNLGHDTMYWYKQDSKKFLKIMFSYNNKELIINETVPNRFSPKSPDKAHLNLHINSLELGDSAVYFCASSQEKPSRAGSNTEAFFGQGTRLTVV.

This clonotype was counted many times. The chain uses TRBV20-1 and TRBJ2-3; TRBD1 or TRBD2 may be the D gene (5 bases each). CDR3 length: 14 residues. Per the germline V gene, CDR1 is DFQATT and CDR2 is SNEGSKA (reference sequence). V was cut by 2 bases and J by 6 bases, with 15 bases left in between. The CDR3 spells CSARLRRGADTQYF. The CDR3 region has the DNA TGCAGTGCTAGACTCCGCCGGGGCGCGGATACGCAGTATTTT.

Many counts were recorded for this clonotype. This chain uses TRBV15 with TRBJ2-7; 9 bases fit TRBD2. The CDR3 consists of 18 residues. Germline CDR1 reads LNHNV; CDR2 reads YYDKDF (reference sequence). V was pared by 0 bases and J by 6 bases, with 15 bases of the junction left unmatched. The CDR3 is CATSREARGVLAGSEQYF. DNA of the CDR3: TGTGCCACCAGCAGAGAAGCCAGGGGGGTTCTAGCGGGGTCCGAGCAGTACTTC.

This clonotype was recorded at least ten times. The V and J genes are TRBV19 and TRBJ2-3; no definite D call. The V and J ends lost 5 bases and 4 bases respectively, with 4 bases between them. Per germline, CDR1 LNHDA and CDR2 SQIVND (reference sequence). The CDR3 is made up of 11 amino acids. The CDR3 DNA is TGTGCCAGTAGTGAGGCAGATACGCAGTATTTT. The encoded protein is CASSEADTQYF.

This clonotype has at least ten counts. The chain has TRBV7-6 and TRBJ2-5; D is possibly TRBD2 (7 bases). The CDR3 is made up of 16 amino acids. Trimming left V 5 bases short and J 3 bases short, with 19 bases between. The V gene's germline CDR1 is SGHVS and CDR2 FNYEAQ. The CDR3 DNA sequence: TGTGCCAGCAGCCCCACGGGGGGTAGGGGGAAAGAGACCCAGTACTTC. Translating gives CASSPTGGRGKETQYF.

This clonotype was detected ten times or more. The DNA of the CDR3 is TGTGCCATCAGGGATGACAGGGTATATGGCTACACCTTC. As protein: CAIRDDRVYGYTF. The chain couples TRBV10-3 to TRBJ1-2, with 7 bases that match TRBD1. This CDR3 has 13 residues. Per germline, CDR1 ENHRY and CDR2 SYGVKD. The ends lost 6 bases at V and 5 bases at J; junction bases unmatched: 6.

This clonotype has at least ten counts. V usage is TRBV9 and J usage is TRBJ1-1; the match to TRBD1 covers 8 bases. The CDR3 is 17 amino acids. The junction had 9 bases not matched to a gene; V was cut back by 1 base and J by 1 base. Germline values: CDR1 SGDLS, CDR2 YYNGEE. CDR3 nucleotides: TGTGCCAGCAGCGTACGGGATCTCACAGGGGGGAACACTGAAGCTTTCTTT. It encodes CASSVRDLTGGNTEAFF. The full variable domain, in which reference TRBV9 and TRBJ1-1 provide the parts outside the CDR3, is DSGVTQTPKHLITATGQRVTLRCSPRSGDLSVYWYQQSLDQGLQFLIQYYNGEERAKGNILERFSAQQFPDLHSELNLSSLELGDSALYFCASSVRDLTGGNTEAFFGQGTRLTVV.

This clonotype came up a few times. V and J are TRBV3-1 and TRBJ2-1, with TRBD1 matching over 10 bases. This CDR3 contains 17 residues. The germline CDR1 and CDR2 sequences are LGHDT and YNNKEL (reference sequence). The V gene end was trimmed by 1 base and the J gene end by 4 bases; junction bases not matched to a gene: 7. The CDR3 loop is CASSQAGTGEAYNEQFF. CDR3 in DNA: TGTGCCAGCAGCCAAGCCGGGACAGGGGAAGCATACAATGAGCAGTTCTTC.